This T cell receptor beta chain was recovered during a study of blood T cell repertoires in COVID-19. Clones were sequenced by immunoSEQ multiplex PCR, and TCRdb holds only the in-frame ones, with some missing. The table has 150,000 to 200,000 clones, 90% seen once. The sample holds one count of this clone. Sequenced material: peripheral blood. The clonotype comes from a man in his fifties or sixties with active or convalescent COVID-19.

The CDR3 DNA is TGTGCCTGCGCGGGGGGACAGAGGAACAATGAGCAGTTCTTC. This sequence encodes CACAGGQRNNEQFF. V and J are TRBV16 and TRBJ2-1; D possibly corresponds to TRBD2 (8 bases). This CDR3 has 14 residues. Between the trimmed V and J ends, which lost 11 bases and 5 bases, there was a span of 19 bases. Germline V gene lookup returns CDR1 KGHSY and CDR2 FQNENV.